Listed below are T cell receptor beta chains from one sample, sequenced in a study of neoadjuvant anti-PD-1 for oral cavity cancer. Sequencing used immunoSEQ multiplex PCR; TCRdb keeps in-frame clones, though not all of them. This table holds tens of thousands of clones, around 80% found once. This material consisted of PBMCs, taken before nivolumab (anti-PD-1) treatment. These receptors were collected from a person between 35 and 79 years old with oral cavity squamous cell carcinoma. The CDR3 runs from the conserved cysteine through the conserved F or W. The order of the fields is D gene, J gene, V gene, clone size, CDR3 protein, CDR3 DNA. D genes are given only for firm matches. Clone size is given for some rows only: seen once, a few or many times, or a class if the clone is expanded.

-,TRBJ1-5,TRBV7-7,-,CASSFRTRRGNQPQHF,TGTGCCAGCAGCTTCCGGACAAGGAGAGGGAATCAGCCCCAGCATTTT
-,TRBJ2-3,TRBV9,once,CASSPKEGDTQYF,TGTGCCAGCAGCCCGAAGGAGGGGGATACGCAGTATTTT
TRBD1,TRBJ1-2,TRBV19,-,CASSTGTGGKDYGYTF,TGTGCCAGTAGTACCGGGACAGGGGGCAAAGACTATGGCTACACCTTC
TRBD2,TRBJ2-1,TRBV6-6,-,CASSYSTSGIRNEQFF,TGTGCCAGCAGTTACTCGACTAGCGGGATCCGGAATGAGCAGTTCTTC
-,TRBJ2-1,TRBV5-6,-,CASSFRNEQFF,TGTGCCAGCAGCTTCCGGAATGAGCAGTTCTTC
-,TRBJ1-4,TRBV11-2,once,CASSSGTGGKLFF,TGTGCCAGCAGCTCCGGGACTGGGGGAAAACTGTTTTTT
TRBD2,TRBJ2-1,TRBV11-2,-,CASSLQAGGGSEQFF,TGTGCCAGCAGCTTACAAGCGGGAGGGGGGAGTGAGCAGTTCTTC
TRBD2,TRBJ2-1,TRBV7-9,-,CASSITSGGTKNNEQFF,TGTGCCAGCAGCATAACTAGCGGGGGGACAAAAAACAATGAGCAGTTCTTC
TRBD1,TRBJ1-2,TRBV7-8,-,CASRDRGLSNYGYTF,TGTGCCAGCCGGGACAGGGGTTTATCCAACTATGGCTACACCTTC
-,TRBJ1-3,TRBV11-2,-,CASSLEGKSGNTIYF,TGTGCCAGCAGCTTAGAGGGAAAATCTGGAAACACCATATATTTT
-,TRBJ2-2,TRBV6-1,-,CASSDYQGATGELFF,TGTGCCAGCAGTGATTATCAGGGTGCCACCGGGGAGCTGTTTTTT
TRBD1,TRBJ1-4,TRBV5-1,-,CASRRRTGGTNEKLFF,TGCGCCAGCAGGAGAAGAACAGGGGGCACTAATGAAAAACTGTTTTTT
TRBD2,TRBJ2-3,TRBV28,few,CASSPGLAGGRDTDTQYF,TGTGCCAGCAGTCCAGGACTAGCGGGAGGGAGGGACACAGATACGCAGTATTTT
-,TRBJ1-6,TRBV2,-,CASTLYAQDSPLHF,TGTGCCAGCACCTTATACGCACAGGACTCACCCCTCCACTTT
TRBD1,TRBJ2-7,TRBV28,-,CASGGQGAHEQYF,TGTGCCAGCGGGGGACAGGGGGCCCACGAGCAGTACTTC
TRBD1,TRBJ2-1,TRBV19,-,CASSPGQGHYNEQFF,TGTGCCAGTAGTCCTGGACAGGGGCACTACAATGAGCAGTTCTTC
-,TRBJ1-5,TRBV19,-,CASSAQGGGGNQPQHF,TGTGCCAGTAGTGCCCAGGGAGGGGGAGGCAATCAGCCCCAGCATTTT
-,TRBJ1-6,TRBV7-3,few,CASSLGGAQNSPLHF,TGTGCCAGCAGCTTAGGGGGGGCACAAAATTCACCCCTCCACTTT
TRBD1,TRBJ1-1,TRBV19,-,CASSPIGQGAFF,TGTGCCAGTAGTCCCATCGGACAGGGAGCTTTCTTT
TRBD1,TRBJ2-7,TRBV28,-,CASWTGDTYEQYF,TGTGCCAGCTGGACAGGGGACACCTACGAGCAGTACTTC
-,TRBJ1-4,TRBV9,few,CASTPMGGGNEKLFF,TGTGCCAGCACCCCTATGGGGGGTGGGAATGAAAAACTGTTTTTT
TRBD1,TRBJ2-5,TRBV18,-,CASSLHRGETQYF,TGTGCCAGCTCACTACACAGGGGAGAGACCCAGTACTTC